These T cell receptor beta chains were read from a single sample in a study of cytomegalovirus exposure and HLA in healthy donors. The repertoire was sequenced with immunoSEQ multiplex PCR; TCRdb's copy has only in-frame clones and lacks some. This table holds about 69,000 clones, approximately 68% found once. The source material was PBMCs. These receptor sequences come from a woman younger than 45 in good health and CMV-seronegative. CDR3s include the opening cysteine and the closing phenylalanine or tryptophan. The order of the fields is CDR3 length, clone size, D gene, J gene, V gene, CDR3 protein, CDR3 DNA. D genes are given only for firm matches. The size entry is marked missing in some rows and otherwise reads once, few, many or a size class.

CDR3 length: 18; clone size: few; D gene: TRBD2; J gene: TRBJ2-3; V gene: TRBV10-1; CDR3 protein: CASSKLAGGPTSTDTQYF; CDR3 DNA: TGCGCCAGCAGTAAACTAGCGGGGGGACCCACTAGCACAGATACGCAGTATTTT
CDR3 length: 12; clone size: few; D gene: TRBD1; J gene: TRBJ1-1; V gene: TRBV7-3; CDR3 protein: CASRGQGAEAFF; CDR3 DNA: TGTGCCAGCAGGGGACAGGGCGCTGAAGCTTTCTTT
CDR3 length: 14; clone size: .; D gene: TRBD2; J gene: TRBJ2-2; V gene: TRBV6-5; CDR3 protein: CATRAGGQTGELFF; CDR3 DNA: TGTGCCACCCGAGCGGGGGGGCAAACCGGGGAGCTGTTTTTT
CDR3 length: 15; clone size: .; D gene: .; J gene: TRBJ2-1; V gene: TRBV9; CDR3 protein: CASSVAAGAVNEQFF; CDR3 DNA: TGTGCCAGCAGCGTAGCTGCCGGTGCCGTAAATGAGCAGTTCTTC
CDR3 length: 13; clone size: .; D gene: .; J gene: TRBJ2-5; V gene: TRBV7-9; CDR3 protein: CASSLGGKETQYF; CDR3 DNA: TGTGCCAGCAGCTTAGGCGGCAAAGAGACCCAGTACTTC
CDR3 length: 11; clone size: .; D gene: .; J gene: TRBJ2-7; V gene: TRBV2; CDR3 protein: CASSELDEQYF; CDR3 DNA: TGTGCCAGCAGTGAACTAGACGAGCAGTACTTC
CDR3 length: 16; clone size: .; D gene: TRBD1; J gene: TRBJ2-3; V gene: TRBV7-9; CDR3 protein: CASSPPTGATTDTQYF; CDR3 DNA: TGTGCCAGCAGCCCCCCAACAGGGGCCACCACAGATACGCAGTATTTT
CDR3 length: 15; clone size: once; D gene: .; J gene: TRBJ1-4; V gene: TRBV5-1; CDR3 protein: CASSRTRATNEKLFF; CDR3 DNA: TGCGCCAGCAGCCGGACACGTGCAACTAATGAAAAACTGTTTTTT
CDR3 length: 15; clone size: .; D gene: .; J gene: TRBJ2-3; V gene: TRBV6-1; CDR3 protein: CASSETWAFLDTQYF; CDR3 DNA: TGTGCCAGCAGTGAAACTTGGGCCTTTTTGGATACGCAGTATTTT
CDR3 length: 14; clone size: once; D gene: .; J gene: TRBJ1-1; V gene: TRBV11-1; CDR3 protein: CASSSITYSTEAFF; CDR3 DNA: TGTGCCAGCAGCTCAATCACTTATTCCACTGAAGCTTTCTTT
CDR3 length: 14; clone size: many; D gene: TRBD1; J gene: TRBJ2-4; V gene: TRBV6-4; CDR3 protein: CASSDSGQPNIQYF; CDR3 DNA: TGTGCCAGCAGTGATTCGGGACAGCCAAACATTCAGTACTTC
CDR3 length: 14; clone size: .; D gene: .; J gene: TRBJ2-5; V gene: TRBV9; CDR3 protein: CASSVDEGAKTQYF; CDR3 DNA: TGTGCCAGCAGCGTAGATGAGGGTGCGAAGACCCAGTACTTC
CDR3 length: 15; clone size: .; D gene: TRBD2; J gene: TRBJ2-1; V gene: TRBV7-3; CDR3 protein: CASSFSSGLYNEQFF; CDR3 DNA: TGTGCCAGCAGCTTTTCTAGCGGCCTATACAATGAGCAGTTCTTC
CDR3 length: 15; clone size: many; D gene: .; J gene: TRBJ1-1; V gene: TRBV5-6; CDR3 protein: CASSLIQGAYSEAFF; CDR3 DNA: TGTGCCAGCAGCTTAATACAGGGAGCGTATTCTGAAGCTTTCTTT
CDR3 length: 13; clone size: .; D gene: .; J gene: TRBJ2-1; V gene: TRBV29-1; CDR3 protein: CSGDRGGGNEQFF; CDR3 DNA: TGCAGCGGCGACAGGGGAGGGGGCAATGAGCAGTTCTTC
CDR3 length: 15; clone size: .; D gene: .; J gene: TRBJ1-1; V gene: TRBV5-1; CDR3 protein: CASSLRGGIGTEAFF; CDR3 DNA: TGCGCCAGCAGCTTGAGAGGAGGTATCGGCACTGAAGCTTTCTTT
CDR3 length: 15; clone size: .; D gene: .; J gene: TRBJ1-2; V gene: TRBV6-5; CDR3 protein: CASSYSSGRGYGYTF; CDR3 DNA: TGTGCCAGCAGTTACTCGAGCGGGCGTGGCTATGGCTACACCTTC
CDR3 length: 16; clone size: .; D gene: TRBD2; J gene: TRBJ2-3; V gene: TRBV7-9; CDR3 protein: CASSLLAGGLGSTQYF; CDR3 DNA: TGTGCCAGCAGCTTACTAGCGGGGGGGTTGGGGAGTACGCAGTATTTT